These 11 T cell receptor beta chains share one sample of origin, sequenced in a study of cytomegalovirus exposure and HLA in healthy donors. Data came from immunoSEQ multiplex PCR; TCRdb stores just in-frame clones and leaves some out. The sample carries some 270,000 clones, 70% to 90% recorded once. Sequenced: PBMCs. The receptor set was obtained from a woman under 30 in good health and CMV-seronegative.

The rearrangement joins TRBV2 to TRBJ1-5; TRBD1 aligns across 7 bases. V was clipped by 3 bases and J by 3 bases; unmatched bases: 8. This CDR3 spans 16 amino acids. Germline values: CDR1 SNHLY, CDR2 FYNNEI. DNA for the CDR3: TGTGCCAGCAGTGACGCGGACAGGCGACTCAATCAGCCCCAGCATTTT. Its translation: CASSDADRRLNQPQHF.

The chain combines TRBV6-6 with TRBJ2-2; the D is unclear. The germline V gene encodes CDR1 MNHNY and CDR2 SVGAGI (reference sequence). CDR3 length: 15 residues. With 0 bases removed from V and 2 bases from J, the gap between germline ends came to 7 bases. In nucleotides, the CDR3 is TGTGCCAGCAGTTACTCGGGCTTTAACACCGGGGAGCTGTTTTTT. As protein: CASSYSGFNTGELFF.

This chain links TRBV29-1 with TRBJ1-1, with TRBD1 matching over 7 bases. CDR1 is SQVTM and CDR2 is ANQGSEA in the germline V gene. CDR3 length: 18 residues. J gave up 0 bases and V 4 bases, and 17 bases lay outside the gene matches. In DNA form, the CDR3 reads TGCAGCGTTGCAGGGGGTGTTTTGACAGCCAAGATGAACACTGAAGCTTTCTTT. It encodes CSVAGGVLTAKMNTEAFF. The full variable domain, with the rest looked up from reference TRBV29-1 and TRBJ1-1, is SAVISQKPSRDICQRGTSLTIQCQVDSQVTMMFWYRQQPGQSLTLIATANQGSEATYESGFVIDKFPISRPNLTFSTLTVSNMSPEDSSIYLCSVAGGVLTAKMNTEAFFGQGTRLTVV.

V and J are TRBV9 and TRBJ2-5; 10 nucleotides align to TRBD2. The CDR3 has 17 residues. After removal of 0 bases from V and 4 bases from J, the junction contained 9 bases not matched to a gene. Germline assignment: CDR1 SGDLS and CDR2 YYNGEE. The CDR3 sequence is CASSVGRLAGALETQYF. The CDR3 nucleotides read TGTGCCAGCAGCGTAGGGAGGCTAGCGGGGGCCCTAGAGACCCAGTACTTC.

This clone was seen once. The V gene is TRBV7-2, the J gene TRBJ1-5; no clear D gene. The CDR3 covers 13 residues. Per the germline V gene, CDR1 is SGHTA and CDR2 is FQGNSA. Trimming shortened V by 5 bases and J by 4 bases, and 9 bases separated the two germline ends. The CDR3 reads CASSPQWNQPQHF. Here the CDR3 DNA reads TGTGCCAGCAGCCCCCAGTGGAATCAGCCCCAGCATTTT.

CDR3 in amino acids: CSVVGQGEETQYF. The CDR3, as DNA: TGCAGCGTAGTGGGACAGGGAGAAGAGACCCAGTACTTC. The V and J genes are TRBV29-1 and TRBJ2-5, with 9 bases fitting TRBD1. This CDR3 comprises 13 residues. Germline V lookup: CDR1 SQVTM, CDR2 ANQGSEA. J was trimmed by 3 bases and V by 6 bases; bases with no gene match: 5.

The rearrangement joins TRBV2 to TRBJ2-5; 11 bases are shared with TRBD2. Trimming removed 6 bases from V and 3 bases from J; junction bases left unmatched: 6. Germline assignment: CDR1 SNHLY and CDR2 FYNNEI. CDR3 length: 15 amino acids. The CDR3 reads CASSRTSGREETQYF. CDR3 nucleotide sequence: TGTGCCAGCAGCCGTACTAGCGGGAGAGAAGAGACCCAGTACTTC.

The chain uses TRBV27 and TRBJ1-4, with D possibly being TRBD1 (6 bases). Trimming shortened V by 3 bases and J by 3 bases, and 11 bases separated the two germline ends. This CDR3 comprises 15 residues. In germline, CDR1 is MNHEY, CDR2 SMNVEV (reference sequence). DNA for the CDR3: TGTGCCAGCAGTTTCCAGGGGACGGCTAATGAAAAACTGTTTTTT. This codes for CASSFQGTANEKLFF.

V and J are TRBV9 and TRBJ1-1, with D uncertain. The CDR3 has 19 amino acids. Germline V gives CDR1 SGDLS, CDR2 YYNGEE. V lost 4 bases and J lost 2, with 27 bases in between. CDR3 nucleotides: TGTGCCAGCAGCCCCCACCCGGGCGGGAGCCTTAGCGGAAACACTGAAGCTTTCTTT. As protein: CASSPHPGGSLSGNTEAFF.

Concerning this clone itself: Other DNA sequences in the same sample also yield this CDR3. The V call is TRBV30, the J call TRBJ1-5, with D perhaps matching TRBD1 (6 bases). The germline V and J ends were trimmed by 0 bases and 4 bases, with 13 bases remaining between them. This CDR3 comprises 15 residues. Germline V gives CDR1 GTSNPN, CDR2 SVGIG (reference sequence). Here the CDR3 reads CAWSVRGRGNQPQHF. The DNA of the CDR3 is TGTGCCTGGAGTGTGCGTGGCAGGGGAAATCAGCCCCAGCATTTT.

J is TRBJ2-3 and V is TRBV13; 14 bases fit TRBD2. Germline CDR1 PRHDT, CDR2 FYEKMQ (reference sequence). The CDR3 sequence is 18 residues long. V dropped 2 bases and J dropped 5; count of bases not matched to a gene: 9. The CDR3 bases are TGTGCCAGCAGCTTAAACTTAGGGACTAGCGGGAGTCGAGATACGCAGTATTTT. Translating it yields CASSLNLGTSGSRDTQYF. Full variable domain (rest looked up from reference TRBV13 and TRBJ2-3): AAGVIQSPRHLIKEKRETATLKCYPIPRHDTVYWYQQGPGQDPQFLISFYEKMQSDKGSIPDRFSAQQFSDYHSELNMSSLELGDSALYFCASSLNLGTSGSRDTQYFGPGTRLTVL.